The rows below give T cell receptor beta chains drawn from one sample of a study of beta chain features in type 1 diabetes. TCRdb's copy holds only in-frame clones and misses some; the assay was immunoSEQ multiplex PCR. There are some 290,000 clones in the sample; approximately 25% occur only once, and more than 0.009% lies in the top ten. The specimen sequenced was naive CD4+ T cells from blood. The receptor source for this set is a woman in her twenties or thirties with type 1 diabetes. Each CDR3 is given with its conserved first and last residue. D genes are given only for firm matches. Size values are once, few and many counts, or a class for expanded clones, and some rows have none.

cdr3_nt cdr3_aa j_call d_call v_call clone_size
TGCGCCAGCAGTGAGTCATCAGGACTAGCGAAAAACAATGAGCAGTTCTTC CASSESSGLAKNNEQFF TRBJ2-1 TRBD2 TRBV10-1 .
TGTGCCAGCAGCTTAGGCAGGGGATACGGCTACACCTTC CASSLGRGYGYTF TRBJ1-2 . TRBV7-2 .
TGCAGCGTTGCTGAACTAGCGGGAGGAACCTACGAGCAGTACTTC CSVAELAGGTYEQYF TRBJ2-7 TRBD2 TRBV29-1 few
TGTGCCAGCAGTGGGGAGAATGAGCAGTTCTTC CASSGENEQFF TRBJ2-1 . TRBV2 few
TGTGCCAGCAGGGGCAGGGTGAACACCGGGGAGCTGTTTTTT CASRGRVNTGELFF TRBJ2-2 . TRBV6-5 few
TGCAGCGTTGAAAGGTGGGGGGGATACAGCACAGATACGCAGTATTTT CSVERWGGYSTDTQYF TRBJ2-3 TRBD2 TRBV29-1 .
TGTGCCTCGGACGTCGACAGGGCCAACTATGGCTACACCTTC CASDVDRANYGYTF TRBJ1-2 TRBD1 TRBV30 .
TGCAGCGGGGTAGGGACTCAACTCTCCTACAATGAGCAGTTCTTC CSGVGTQLSYNEQFF TRBJ2-1 . TRBV29-1 few
TGCGCCAGCAGCCAACGGGGGGGGTACGAGCAGTACTTC CASSQRGGYEQYF TRBJ2-7 TRBD2 TRBV4-1 few
TGTGCCAGCAGTTTATCGCTAGCGGAGCAGTTCTTC CASSLSLAEQFF TRBJ2-1 . TRBV28 few
TGTGCCAGCAGCAAACGGGGACAGGGGGCTGGGGAGACCCAGTACTTC CASSKRGQGAGETQYF TRBJ2-5 . TRBV21-1 .
TGTGCCAGCAGAGCCGGACTAGCGGGAGACAATGAGCAGTTCTTC CASRAGLAGDNEQFF TRBJ2-1 TRBD2 TRBV6-5 few
TGTGCCAGCAGTTACGGACTGAGCGCGACCCAGTACTTC CASSYGLSATQYF TRBJ2-5 . TRBV6-5 few
TGTGCCAGCAGCTTAGTGGGGACTAGCGGGAGGAGTGAGCAGTTCTTC CASSLVGTSGRSEQFF TRBJ2-1 TRBD2 TRBV7-2 few
TGCGCCAGCAGCTTGGGAAACAGGGGACCCTCCTCCTACGAGCAGTACTTC CASSLGNRGPSSYEQYF TRBJ2-7 TRBD1 TRBV5-1 .
TGTGCCAGTAGTATATCAAGCGGGATCATCAATGAGCAGTTCTTC CASSISSGIINEQFF TRBJ2-1 TRBD2 TRBV19 few
TGTGCCACCAGCAGAGTACAGGGTGGGTTTTACGAGCAGTACTTC CATSRVQGGFYEQYF TRBJ2-7 . TRBV15 .
TGTGCCAGCAGTTCGACAGGGTACAATGAGCAGTTCTTC CASSSTGYNEQFF TRBJ2-1 TRBD1 TRBV28 few
TGTGCCAGCAGCACAGGGACAGGGGACTTCACCGGGGAGCTGTTTTTT CASSTGTGDFTGELFF TRBJ2-2 TRBD1 TRBV9 .
TGTGCCAGCAGTACAACGCGGGGTTATGGCTACACCTTC CASSTTRGYGYTF TRBJ1-2 . TRBV6-5 .
TGTGCCACCAGCTTCACAGGGGCCTTAGATACGCAGTATTTT CATSFTGALDTQYF TRBJ2-3 TRBD1 TRBV15 few
TGTGCCAGCAGCTTGGGACCGAGGGGGCACACAGATACGCAGTATTTT CASSLGPRGHTDTQYF TRBJ2-3 TRBD1 TRBV5-6 few
TGTGCCAGTCGACCATCCATCGCAGGAAACACTGAAGCTTTCTTT CASRPSIAGNTEAFF TRBJ1-1 . TRBV6-6 few
TGCGCCAGCAGCCAAGCCAGGGGCGGGCTCTCCTACAATGAGCAGTTCTTC CASSQARGGLSYNEQFF TRBJ2-1 . TRBV4-1 few
TGTGCCAGCCGAACAGACAGGGGATCTGGGGCCAACGTCCTGACTTTC CASRTDRGSGANVLTF TRBJ2-6 TRBD1 TRBV28 few
TGCGCCAGCAGCCCTAGCGGGAGGGAGAACAATGAGCAGTTCTTC CASSPSGRENNEQFF TRBJ2-1 TRBD2 TRBV5-1 few
TGTGCCAGCAGCTTGGACTCCTGGGCAATAGCCAAAAACATTCAGTACTTC CASSLDSWAIAKNIQYF TRBJ2-4 . TRBV5-6 few
TGCAGTGCTAACATTGGAGAGACCCAGTACTTC CSANIGETQYF TRBJ2-5 . TRBV20-1 few
TGTGCCAGCAGTTTCAACCCAGCCTACGAGCAGTACTTC CASSFNPAYEQYF TRBJ2-7 . TRBV28 .
TGTGCCAGCATGGGGGGGCCGTTTAACAATGAGCAGTTCTTC CASMGGPFNNEQFF TRBJ2-1 . TRBV28 few
TGTGCCAGCAGTGATAGAAGCGTATTCGGTGAAGCTTTCTTT CASSDRSVFGEAFF TRBJ1-1 . TRBV25-1 .
TGTGCCAGCTCGATTAGCGAAACAGATACGCAGTATTTT CASSISETDTQYF TRBJ2-3 . TRBV18 few
TGCGCCAGCAGCTTGGCTATCGGCAGGATAAACGAGCAGTACTTC CASSLAIGRINEQYF TRBJ2-7 . TRBV5-1 .
TGTGCCAGCAGCCCCAGCGGAGTTGAAGCTTTCTTT CASSPSGVEAFF TRBJ1-1 . TRBV28 few
TGTGCCAGCTCCTCAGCGGGAGTTCGCTACGAGCAGTACTTC CASSSAGVRYEQYF TRBJ2-7 TRBD2 TRBV7-9 .
TGCAGCGTTGTGATAGCGGGAGACCCCACAGATACGCAGTATTTT CSVVIAGDPTDTQYF TRBJ2-3 TRBD2 TRBV29-1 .
TGTGCCAGCAGAAAGGCCGGGAGGATCGAGCAGTACTTC CASRKAGRIEQYF TRBJ2-7 TRBD2 TRBV11-2 .
TGCAGCGCCATGGGACTTTTCACAGATACGCAGTATTTT CSAMGLFTDTQYF TRBJ2-3 . TRBV29-1 .
TGTGCCAGCAGCCAAGCTATCCACGGTTATTTGTACGAGCAGTACTTC CASSQAIHGYLYEQYF TRBJ2-7 . TRBV4-2 .
TGTGCCAGCAGCTTAGAGCTAGCGGGAGTCGTAGCCTACGAGCAGTACTTC CASSLELAGVVAYEQYF TRBJ2-7 TRBD2 TRBV11-2 once
TGCGCCAGCAGAAGACAGGGTCTCAGTTCGGCCTACAATGAGCAGTTCTTC CASRRQGLSSAYNEQFF TRBJ2-1 TRBD1 TRBV5-1 .
TGTGCCAGCAGCGGACAGGGGTATGGCTACACCTTC CASSGQGYGYTF TRBJ1-2 TRBD1 TRBV28 .
TGTGCCACCAGCAGAACAGGGTTCTATGGCTACACCTTC CATSRTGFYGYTF TRBJ1-2 . TRBV15 .
TGCGCCAGCAGCCAGCAAGGGACAGGGTCCTACGAGCAGTACTTC CASSQQGTGSYEQYF TRBJ2-7 TRBD1 TRBV5-1 .